The 10 T cell receptor beta chains presented below share a single source sample, sequenced in a study of T cells in women clearing cervical HPV infection. The method was immunoSEQ multiplex PCR; TCRdb's version includes in-frame clones alone and lacks a portion of them. Recorded for this sample: approximately 18,000 clones. Sequenced material: blood buffy coat. The receptor set was obtained from a woman between 18 and 75 years old with a cervical HPV16 infection that either progressed to CIN3+ or cleared (not recorded which).

The DNA read from the CDR3 is TGCGCCAGCAGCTCAGAGACAGGCACAGATACG. Amino acids: CASSSETGTDT. The whole CDR3 protein is CASSSETGTDTQYF. The J gene is TRBJ2-3, the V gene TRBV5-1, with D tentatively TRBD1 (5 bases). The read ends 3 residues before the CDR3 terminus; that terminus is restored from the germline J gene. The CDR3 extends over 14 amino acids. Germline V CDR1 and CDR2: SGHRS, YFSETQ. Deletions cut 3 bases from V and 1 base from J, with 9 bases between.

A remark on this clone: The read finishes 3 residues shy of the CDR3 end, and the germline J gene is used to complete it. The V gene is TRBV5-1, the J gene TRBJ2-3; TRBD2 matches at 9 bases. CDR1 is SGHRS and CDR2 is YFSETQ in the germline V gene. The junction had 9 bases not matched to a gene; V was cut back by 9 bases and J by 4 bases. The CDR3 loop spans 14 amino acids. The CDR3 bases that were read are TGCGCCACCGCGGTTAGCGGGGGCCCAGATACG. It yields the protein CATAVSGGPDT. The entire CDR3 protein is CATAVSGGPDTQYF.

As regards this clone: The sequenced fragment ends 3 residues before the CDR3 boundary, so the rest is inferred from the germline J gene. The chain recombines TRBV6-4 with TRBJ2-1; 7 bases are shared with TRBD1. There are 13 residues in the CDR3. The germline V gene has CDR1 MRHNA and CDR2 SNTAGT. V was clipped by 5 bases and J by 7 bases; unmatched bases: 5. CDR3 loop: CASSTMTGNEQFF. The CDR3 DNA, read in part, is TGTGCCAGCAGTACCATGACAGGGAATGAG.

Note on this clone: The CDR3 is cut off 3 residues early in the read; its end comes from the germline J gene. The chain joins TRBV19 to TRBJ1-1; D uncertain. The CDR3 loop spans 13 amino acids. Germline-derived CDR1 and CDR2 are LNHDA and SQIVND (reference sequence). V lost 6 bases, J lost 6 bases, and 14 bases lay in between. The CDR3 DNA, read in part, is TGTGCCAGTAGAGAGGCGTCGGGTTCTGAA. Protein product: CASREASGSE. The entire CDR3 sequence reads CASREASGSEAFF.

As for this clone: The missing CDR3 end, 3 residues past where the read stops, is filled in from the germline J gene. This sequence joins TRBV20-1 and TRBJ2-5; TRBD2 aligns across 7 bases. The CDR3 has 13 residues. V lost 3 bases, J lost 1 base, and 2 bases stayed unmatched. CDR1 is DFQATT, CDR2 SNEGSKA, per germline (reference sequence). This CDR3 reads CSASGGSQETQYF. The covered CDR3 bases are TGCAGTGCTAGCGGGGGGTCCCAAGAGACC.

The covered CDR3 bases are TGTGCCAGCAGCCGCGGCTCCTACAATGAG. This gives the protein CASSRGSYNE. The full CDR3 sequence reads CASSRGSYNEQFF. The chain recombines TRBV5-6 with TRBJ2-1; no clear D. The read ends 3 residues shy of where the CDR3 ends; the end is completed using the germline J gene. The germline CDR1 and CDR2 sequences are SGHDT and YYEEEE. The V end was cut by 4 bases, the J end by 0 bases, with 5 bases between. The CDR3 loop spans 13 amino acids.

In regard to this clone: The sequenced fragment ends 3 residues before the CDR3 boundary, so the rest is inferred from the germline J gene. The chain employs TRBV5-5 and TRBJ1-1, with 8 bases that match TRBD1. This CDR3 comprises 14 residues. V gave up 4 bases and J gave up 7 bases; unmatched junction bases: 9. Per the germline V gene, CDR1 is SGHKS and CDR2 is YYEKEE (reference sequence). Incomplete CDR3 DNA: TGTGCCAGCAGCCCGACAGGGGAGTTGGGTGAA. Protein: CASSPTGELGE. The whole CDR3 protein reads CASSPTGELGEAFF. Together with reference TRBV5-5 and TRBJ1-1, the CDR3 gives the full variable domain: DAGVTQSPTHLIKTRGQQVTLRCSPISGHKSVSWYQQVLGQGPQFIFQYYEKEERGRGNFPDRFSARQFPNYSSELNVNALLLGDSALYLCASSPTGELGEAFFGQGTRLTVV.

The sequenced part of the CDR3 DNA is TGTGCCAGTAGTGACAGGGATGGTTATGGC. It specifies CASSDRDGYG. The full CDR3 is CASSDRDGYGYTF. J is TRBJ1-2 and V is TRBV19; 7 bases map to TRBD1. The CDR3 is cut off 3 residues early in the read; its end comes from the germline J gene. The CDR3 spans 13 residues. Trimming at V came to 5 bases and at J to 5 bases, leaving 5 bases not matched to a gene. The germline V gene encodes CDR1 LNHDA and CDR2 SQIVND (reference sequence). Variable domain in full (rest from reference TRBV19 and TRBJ1-2): DGGITQSPKYLFRKEGQNVTLSCEQNLNHDAMYWYRQDPGQGLRLIYYSQIVNDFQKGDIAEGYSVSREKKESFPLTVTSAQKNPTAFYLCASSDRDGYGYTFGSGTRLTVV.

On this clone itself: The CDR3 is cut off 3 residues early in the read; its end comes from the germline J gene. The genes are TRBV7-2 and TRBJ1-3; D remains ambiguous. V lost 7 bases, J lost 0 bases, and 10 bases lay in between. Germline CDR1 is SGHTA and CDR2 is FQGNSA. The CDR3 spans 14 residues. The CDR3 bases that were read are TGTGCCAGCAAGGCAGGAGACTCTGGAAACACC. This sequence encodes CASKAGDSGNT. The CDR3 in its entirety is CASKAGDSGNTIYF. Full variable domain (outside the CDR3, taken from reference TRBV7-2 and TRBJ1-3): GAGVSQSPSNKVTEKGKDVELRCDPISGHTALYWYRQSLGQGLEFLIYFQGNSAPDKSGLPSDRFSAERTGGSVSTLTIQRTQQEDSAVYLCASKAGDSGNTIYFGEGSWLTVV.

Note on this clone: The CDR3 end falls 3 residues outside the read, so it is completed with the germline J gene. The chain uses TRBV5-1 and TRBJ2-5, with TRBD1 identical over 7 bases. The J segment lost 4 bases and the V segment lost 4 bases, leaving 7 bases of the junction unmatched. The CDR3 runs 14 residues. Germline lookup yields CDR1 SGHRS and CDR2 YFSETQ. The CDR3 bases that were read are TGCGCCAGCAGCACGGGACAGTCCCCAGAGACC. Translating gives CASSTGQSPET. The entire CDR3 reads CASSTGQSPETQYF.